The clone carrying this T cell receptor (beta chain) was recorded many times. The antigen remains undetermined. Time point here: newly diagnosed GD, antithyroid drugs for less than 3 months. There was RNA extracted from PBMCs, and the TCR library was made from it. This entry comes from a study of regulatory T cells in long-lasting Graves disease. Notes on the study in general: The sample size was small, and this may have reduced accuracy. Persistent disease showed a preference for TRBV28, TRBJ1-2 and TRBJ2-5. The study found persistent patients shared more public clonotypes (roughly 3,000) than new patients (approximately 970).

CDR3 regions were amplified by Arm-PCR using iRepertoire HTBI primers to build TCR beta libraries. Via MiXCR, TCRdb re-called the multiplex PCR reads, giving one row per CDR3 protein. This table holds 520,000 or so distinct CDR3 sequences, 9.5% to 15% found once. The germline gives CDR1 SGHAT, CDR2 FQNNGV. V gave up 4 bases and J gave up 10 bases, with 17 bases separating them. CDR3 size: 14 residues. Separately, the same data were catalogued under a study of T cells in Graves' hyperthyroidism and ophthalmopathy. As that study records: The hyperthyroidism patients had all been newly diagnosed, and their disease duration was under 2 months. Their ages ranged from 18 to 65 years.

The starting material was peripheral blood mononuclear cells (PBMCs), obtained at new diagnosis, from a patient treated with antithyroid drugs. The sequence derives from a young woman with Graves disease. V and J are TRBV11-2 and TRBJ2-1; D unresolved. The CDR3 nucleotides are TGTGCCAGCAGCTCTCTCAACTACGTTTGGGAGCAGTTCTTC. Translation: CASSSLNYVWEQFF. Full variable domain (rest looked up from reference TRBV11-2 and TRBJ2-1): EAGVAQSPRYKIIEKRQSVAFWCNPISGHATLYWYQQILGQGPKLLIQFQNNGVVDDSQLPKDRFSAERLKGVDSTLKIQPAKLEDSAVYLCASSSLNYVWEQFFGPGTRLTVL.